This T cell receptor (beta chain) was found in a study of blood T cells in healthy people across ages. Using a J-beta primer mix together with a sample-barcoded 5' primer, a second PCR was run for about 6 to 11 cycles. TCRdb re-analysed the 5' RACE reads in MiXCR, keeping a single row per CDR3 protein. The table shows 1 million or so distinct CDR3 sequences, with approximately 25% occurring only once. About this clonotype: As yet, its antigen is unknown.

Trimming removed 1 base from V and 4 bases from J; junction bases left unmatched: 5. The V gene's germline CDR1 is MDHEN and CDR2 SYDVKM. The CDR3 consists of 16 residues. Regarding the study as a whole: A roughly linear fall in TCR beta diversity per million T cells was seen with increasing age.

These data are also associated with another study on T cells of mothers and their children. That study adds: The extracted RNA was employed in its entirety for cDNA synthesis, at about 1.5 ug per 15 ul.

The clonotype was recovered from a girl aged 2 to 9 in good health. The sequencing input was blood. The gene calls are TRBV28 and TRBJ2-7; 12 bases agree with TRBD2. CDR3 residues: CASSLLASGRVYEQYF. CDR3 sequence (DNA): TGTGCCAGCAGTTTATTGGCTAGCGGGAGGGTATACGAGCAGTACTTC.